These 4 T cell receptor beta chains share one sample of origin, sequenced in a study of blood T cell repertoires in COVID-19. Measured with immunoSEQ multiplex PCR; TCRdb has only the in-frame clones, and not every one. The sample comprises under 300,000 clones, roughly 90% of which are singletons, and under 10% rests with the top ten. The material sequenced was PBMCs or T cells enriched from blood (not recorded which). The receptors were gathered from a man in his forties or fifties who had recovered from COVID-19.

The rearrangement uses TRBV30 and TRBJ2-2, with a weak D call TRBD1 (6 bases). Germline-derived CDR1 and CDR2 are GTSNPN and SVGIG (reference sequence). CDR3 length: 15 residues. The V end was cut by 4 bases, the J end by 5 bases, with 17 bases between. The CDR3 loop is CAWTRKGQGTGELFF. The CDR3 DNA follows: TGTGCCTGGACGAGGAAGGGACAAGGAACCGGGGAGCTGTTTTTT.

The chain combines TRBV10-1 with TRBJ2-7; TRBD1 matches 8 bases. Trimming removed 3 bases from V and 4 bases from J; junction bases left unmatched: 5. This CDR3 is 14 amino acids long. CDR1 and CDR2 (germline): WNHNN, SYGVQD (reference sequence). CDR3 protein: CASSEWTGSYEQYF. The DNA of the CDR3 is TGCGCCAGCAGTGAATGGACAGGGAGTTACGAGCAGTACTTC.

This chain links TRBV20-1 with TRBJ2-1; weak D call: TRBD1 (7 bases). CDR3 size: 11 residues. With 6 bases removed from V and 13 bases from J, the gap between germline ends came to 16 bases. The V gene's germline CDR1 is DFQATT and CDR2 SNEGSKA (reference sequence). Here the CDR3 DNA reads TGCAGTGCCATCCCAGGGGGACTCCAGTTCTTC. Translating it yields CSAIPGGLQFF.

The chain uses TRBV10-2 and TRBJ1-5, with D possibly matching TRBD1 (5 bases). V lost 3 bases and J lost 5, with 14 bases in between. CDR3 length equals 15 residues. Germline lookup yields CDR1 WSHSY and CDR2 SAAADI. In DNA, the CDR3 is TGCGCCAGCAGTGACCCCGTGGGGGGGTATCAGCCCCAGCATTTT. It codes for CASSDPVGGYQPQHF.